A single sample is the source of the 20 T cell receptor beta chains below, sequenced in a study of regulatory T cells in long-lasting Graves disease. Investigators prepared the TCR beta libraries by applying iRepertoire HTBI primers and Arm-PCR of CDR3 regions. A single record per CDR3 protein comes from TCRdb applying MiXCR to the multiplex PCR reads. The sample has hundreds of thousands of distinct CDR3 sequences, roughly a fifth seen once. Time point defined: persistent/refractory GD, antithyroid drugs over 5 years with positive TRAb. The TCR library was prepared using RNA isolated from PBMCs. The starting material was peripheral blood mononuclear cells (PBMCs), obtained when the disease was refractory, from a patient treated with antithyroid drugs. These receptors came from a female donor with Graves disease.

This rearrangement joins TRBV15 to TRBJ1-1; D not resolved. The ends were cut back, 1 base at V and 5 bases at J, with 5 bases in the middle. CDR3 length equals 12 residues. Germline V gene sequence: CDR1 LNHNV, CDR2 YYDKDF (reference sequence). The CDR3, as DNA: TGTGCCACCAGCAGAGGGGAGACTGAAGCTTTCTTT. Amino acids: CATSRGETEAFF.

This clonotype was observed a handful of times. The chain is built from TRBV7-8 and TRBJ2-7; TRBD2 agrees at 9 bases. The germline V gene encodes CDR1 SGHVS and CDR2 FQNEAQ. This CDR3 region has 20 residues. Unmatched junction bases numbered 21, after V lost 2 bases and J lost 4 bases. CDR3: CASSLSRFGLATRAVYEQYF. The CDR3 DNA sequence: TGTGCCAGCAGCTTATCTCGATTTGGACTAGCGACTCGAGCGGTTTACGAGCAGTACTTC.

This clonotype showed up just a few times. CDR3 in amino acids: CASSLRFLSTEAFF. CDR3 DNA sequence: TGTGCCAGCAGCTTGCGGTTCTTAAGTACTGAAGCTTTCTTT. This chain links TRBV13 with TRBJ1-1; D uncertain. The CDR3 runs to 14 residues. The germline V and J ends were trimmed by 3 bases and 5 bases, with 13 bases remaining between them. Germline V lookup: CDR1 PRHDT, CDR2 FYEKMQ (reference sequence).

This clonotype was observed at least ten times. The chain recombines TRBV28 with TRBJ2-7; 7 bases align to TRBD2. Looked up from germline, CDR1 is MDHEN and CDR2 is SYDVKM. There are 13 residues in the CDR3. V shed 6 bases and J 5 bases; nucleotides not matched to a gene: 7. This CDR3 reads CASSLWGRDEQYF. In DNA form, the CDR3 reads TGTGCCAGCAGCCTTTGGGGGAGGGACGAGCAGTACTTC. Supplemented by reference TRBV28 and TRBJ2-7, the full variable domain reads DVKVTQSSRYLVKRTGEKVFLECVQDMDHENMFWYRQDPGLGLRLIYFSYDVKMKEKGDIPEGYSVSREKKERFSLILESASTNQTSMYLCASSLWGRDEQYFGPGTRLTVT.

This clonotype was found a few times. The junction departs from germline at one end; a sequencing error may be responsible. V gene TRBV12-3 or TRBV12-4 combines with J gene TRBJ2-7; 12 positions match TRBD2. The CDR3 spans 16 residues. CDR3 amino acids: CASRAGTSGSPYERYF. CDR3 DNA: TGTGCCAGCAGAGCCGGGACTAGCGGGTCTCCCTACGAGCGGTACTTC.

This clonotype was seen repeatedly, ten times or more. V usage is TRBV11-2 and J usage is TRBJ2-4, with no clear D. This CDR3 has 14 residues. CDR1 SGHAT and CDR2 FQNNGV come from the germline V gene. V gave up 6 bases and J gave up 0 bases, with 9 bases separating them. The CDR3, as DNA: TGTGCCAGCAGTTCCAGACTAGCCAAAAACATTCAGTACTTC. Translation: CASSSRLAKNIQYF.

The rearrangement uses TRBV20-1 and TRBJ2-3; a weak D match, TRBD1 (5 bases). Germline loops: CDR1 DFQATT, CDR2 SNEGSKA (reference sequence). This CDR3 contains 13 residues. V lost 8 bases and J lost 2, with 14 bases in between. The CDR3 sequence is CSTSRDSTDTQYF. In DNA form, the CDR3 reads TGCAGTACCAGCAGGGATTCCACAGATACGCAGTATTTT.

The CDR3 sequence is CASSAMVLAGGSNEQFF. Written as DNA, the CDR3 is TGTGCCAGCAGCGCCATGGTCCTAGCGGGAGGGAGCAATGAGCAGTTCTTC. V usage is TRBV28 and J usage is TRBJ2-1; 12 positions match TRBD2. Trimming cost V 6 bases and J 6 bases; bases outside gene matches: 12. The CDR3 sequence is 17 residues long. Germline values: CDR1 MDHEN, CDR2 SYDVKM.

The V call is TRBV27, the J call TRBJ2-2, with 8 bases identical to TRBD2. J was trimmed by 2 bases and V by 10 bases; bases with no gene match: 3. CDR1 MNHEY and CDR2 SMNVEV come from the germline V gene (reference sequence). The CDR3 runs 13 residues. The CDR3 loop is CATGGPNTGELFF. The CDR3 DNA sequence: TGTGCCACGGGGGGGCCTAACACCGGGGAGCTGTTTTTT.

The sample holds one count of this clonotype. A much larger clone differs by one base, so this may be a read error. This chain joins TRBV29-1 and TRBJ1-2; D gene ambiguous. V was pared by 4 bases and J by 3 bases, with 15 bases between. The length of the CDR3 is 14 residues. The germline V gene has CDR1 SQVTM and CDR2 ANQGSEA. In DNA form, the CDR3 reads TGCAGCGTTGTAGAAAAGGGCAAAGACTATGGCTACACCTTC. Protein sequence: CSVVEKGKDYGYTF. The full variable domain, in which reference TRBV29-1 and TRBJ1-2 provide the parts outside the CDR3, is SAVISQKPSRDICQRGTSLTIQCQVDSQVTMMFWYRQQPGQSLTLIATANQGSEATYESGFVIDKFPISRPNLTFSTLTVSNMSPEDSSIYLCSVVEKGKDYGYTFGSGTRLTVV.

CDR3 residues: CASSLPVAYTDRASTDTQYF. CDR3 DNA: TGTGCCAGCAGCTTACCCGTCGCTTATACGGACAGGGCTTCCACAGATACGCAGTATTTT. The V call is TRBV11-2, the J call TRBJ2-3; 8 bases are a match to TRBD1. CDR3 length: 20 amino acids. Per germline, CDR1 SGHAT and CDR2 FQNNGV. The J segment lost 2 bases and the V segment lost 2 bases, leaving 18 bases of the junction unmatched.

The chain recombines TRBV20-1 with TRBJ2-5; either TRBD1 or TRBD2 may supply D (5 bases each). Trimming removed 6 bases at V and 2 bases at J, with 16 bases between. From germline, CDR1 is DFQATT and CDR2 SNEGSKA (reference sequence). The CDR3 consists of 14 residues. CDR3 loop: CSAGADAGQETQYF. CDR3 DNA: TGCAGTGCCGGGGCCGACGCAGGGCAAGAGACCCAGTACTTC.

This clonotype came up a few times. This rearrangement joins TRBV4-1 to TRBJ2-7, with TRBD2 matching over 7 bases. Germline V CDR1 and CDR2: MGHRA, YSYEKL. The CDR3 totals 16 residues. Trimming took 2 bases from V and 6 from J; bases not matched to a gene: 13. The CDR3 DNA reads as TGCGCCAGCAGCCAAAAGGACACGGCAGGGAGGGCCGAGCAGTACTTC. Its protein is CASSQKDTAGRAEQYF.

This clonotype was recorded many times. The rearrangement links TRBV19 to TRBJ1-1; D is possibly TRBD1 (6 bases). Germline V gene lookup returns CDR1 LNHDA and CDR2 SQIVND (reference sequence). CDR3 length: 13 residues. Deletions cut 9 bases from V and 5 bases from J, with 16 bases between. The CDR3 DNA follows: TGTGCCAGCAGAAGAGGGGGGGGGACTGAAGCTTTCTTT. Translating it yields CASRRGGGTEAFF.

This clonotype was recorded at least ten times. CDR3 sequence reads: CASSLLAGVETQYF. CDR3 DNA: TGTGCCAGCAGCCTACTCGCGGGAGTAGAGACCCAGTACTTC. This chain connects TRBV6-1 to TRBJ2-5, with 7 bases fitting TRBD2. Looked up from germline, CDR1 is MNHNS and CDR2 is SASEGT. V was clipped by 6 bases and J by 4 bases; unmatched bases: 8. This CDR3 comprises 14 residues.

This clonotype was observed a few times. The chain has TRBV7-2 and TRBJ2-7; 10 nucleotides agree with TRBD2. The germline V gene encodes CDR1 SGHTA and CDR2 FQGNSA. V shed 2 bases, J shed 0 bases, and the junction held 1 base outside the gene matches. The CDR3 sequence is 15 residues long. Here the CDR3 DNA reads TGTGCCAGCAGCTTAAGGACTAGCGGCTCCTACGAGCAGTACTTC. Translation gives CASSLRTSGSYEQYF.

This clonotype was counted only a few times. The chain couples TRBV5-6 to TRBJ1-1, with D unclear. The CDR3 contains 15 residues. Germline CDR1 reads SGHDT; CDR2 reads YYEEEE. V gave up 0 bases and J gave up 1 base, with 10 bases separating them. In DNA form, the CDR3 reads TGTGCCAGCAGCTTGGGGGGAGAATGGAACACTGAAGCTTTCTTT. It is translated as CASSLGGEWNTEAFF.

The chain joins TRBV30 to TRBJ2-2; no firm D call. The CDR3 consists of 14 residues. Trimming cost V 3 bases and J 4 bases, with 12 bases left between them. Germline V gene lookup returns CDR1 GTSNPN and CDR2 SVGIG (reference sequence). The CDR3 DNA follows: TGTGCCTGGAGCAGCAACCTGGGCACCGGGGAGCTGTTTTTT. Amino acid sequence: CAWSSNLGTGELFF.

This chain connects TRBV5-6 to TRBJ2-7, with TRBD1 matching over 9 bases. V dropped 4 bases and J dropped 5; count of bases not matched to a gene: 10. From germline, CDR1 is SGHDT and CDR2 YYEEEE. CDR3 length: 15 amino acids. The CDR3 sequence: CASSGEGQGLHEQYF. CDR3 in DNA: TGTGCCAGCAGCGGGGAGGGACAGGGACTCCACGAGCAGTACTTC.

Only a few counts were recorded for this clonotype. The rearrangement uses TRBV19 and TRBJ2-2; D remains unclear. The V gene lost 3 bases and the J gene lost 5 bases, with 7 bases spanning the gap. The CDR3 has 13 amino acids. The V gene's germline CDR1 is LNHDA and CDR2 SQIVND (reference sequence). CDR3 protein: CASSMVLTGELFF. Here the CDR3 DNA reads TGTGCCAGTAGTATGGTACTTACCGGGGAGCTGTTTTTT.